This is a list of T cell receptor beta chains from one sample in a study of T cells after yellow fever vaccination. TCRdb ran MiXCR on the 5' RACE reads and lists one entry per CDR3 protein. The sample holds roughly 300,000 distinct CDR3 sequences, roughly 7.5% seen once. Sequenced here: PBMCs, sampled about 49 days after the first yellow fever vaccination. These receptor sequences come from a man aged 18-30 years who received the YFV17D yellow fever vaccine. CDR3s include the opening cysteine and the closing phenylalanine or tryptophan.

CDR3 protein	V gene	J gene
CASSQTGAYQPQHF	TRBV5-6	TRBJ1-5
CASSLGVQGSGETQYF	TRBV7-9	TRBJ2-5
CATSDLGLAGSTDTQYF	TRBV24-1	TRBJ2-3
CASWGDRKLYNEQFF	TRBV28	TRBJ2-1
CASSSSRDPVYGYTF	TRBV7-9	TRBJ1-2
CASSLAGSDTEAFF	TRBV12-3/TRBV12-4	TRBJ1-1
CASSPDPGYGYTF	TRBV6-1	TRBJ1-2
CSARDVRGFEKLFF	TRBV20-1	TRBJ1-4
CASSLGGTSRALF	TRBV12-3/TRBV12-4	TRBJ2-1
CASSFGEGTHYEQYF	TRBV11-2	TRBJ2-7
CASSLVSPSGGFKETQYF	TRBV5-1	TRBJ2-5
CASSLVSGDTEAFF	TRBV5-1	TRBJ1-1
CAISRVGVGTEAFF	TRBV10-3	TRBJ1-1